The present T cell receptor beta chain was sequenced within a study of regulatory T cells in long-lasting Graves disease. Study as a whole: More than 5 years of antithyroid drugs with positive TSH receptor antibodies defined persistent Graves' disease. General observations from the study: Newly diagnosed Graves' patients had higher TCR diversity than persistent ones. New patients shared fewer public clonotypes (966) than persistent patients did (around 2,700).

Germline V gives CDR1 SNHLY, CDR2 FYNNEI. V shed 4 bases and J shed 4 bases, with 7 bases lying between them. The CDR3 runs to 12 residues. Library construction for TCR beta used iRepertoire HTBI primers and Arm-PCR of CDR3 regions. MiXCR, run by TCRdb on the multiplex PCR reads, gives a single entry per CDR3 protein. This sample yields 310,000 or so distinct CDR3 sequences, of which less than 20% are seen a single time; just under 30% belongs to the top ten. Time point of the sample: persistent/refractory GD, antithyroid drugs over 5 years with positive TRAb. From PBMCs, RNA was extracted and then used to make the TCR library. There are many counts of this clonotype. Its antigen is as yet unknown.

This receptor was taken from a female donor with Graves disease. The chain is built from TRBV2 and TRBJ2-5; D not resolved. This material consisted of peripheral blood mononuclear cells (PBMCs), taken when the disease was refractory, from a patient treated with antithyroid drugs. The CDR3 sequence is CASSGASETQYF. CDR3 nucleotide sequence: TGTGCCAGCAGTGGGGCTTCAGAGACCCAGTACTTC.